One sample yielded the 20 T cell receptor beta chains listed below, sequenced in a study of shared clonotypes between healthy human individuals. Produced via immunoSEQ multiplex PCR; TCRdb's table is partial and in-frame only. This sample has a few hundred thousand clones; roughly 97% occur once, and the top ten carry around 0.057%. The specimen sequenced was naive CD4+ T cells sorted from blood. Stated subset: CD45RA+ positively selected. The receptors come from a woman in her 30s in good health.

The CDR3: CATSMRRLHQETQYF. DNA of the CDR3: TGTGCCACCAGCATGAGACGGCTACACCAAGAGACCCAGTACTTC. The rearrangement joins TRBV15 to TRBJ2-5; the D is unclear. CDR3 size: 15 residues. The germline CDR1 and CDR2 sequences are LNHNV and YYDKDF (reference sequence). With 4 bases removed from V and 0 bases from J, the gap between germline ends came to 12 bases. The whole variable domain, remainder taken from reference TRBV15 and TRBJ2-5, is DAMVIQNPRYQVTQFGKPVTLSCSQTLNHNVMYWYQQKSSQAPKLLFHYYDKDFNNEADTPDNFQSRRPNTSFCFLDIRSPGLGDTAMYLCATSMRRLHQETQYFGPGTRLLVL.

The rearrangement links TRBV6-1 to TRBJ2-7; D might be TRBD1 or TRBD2, each matching 6 bases. V lost 1 base and J lost 2, with 9 bases in between. CDR1 MNHNS and CDR2 SASEGT come from the germline V gene. The CDR3 totals 14 residues. Written as DNA, the CDR3 is TGTGCCAGCAGTGAAGTGGGGGGCACCTACGAGCAGTACTTC. The encoded protein is CASSEVGGTYEQYF.

J is TRBJ2-5 and V is TRBV18, with TRBD1 as a possible D gene (6 bases). V was cut by 6 bases and J by 4 bases, with 15 bases left in between. This CDR3 spans 14 amino acids. CDR1 and CDR2 from the germline V gene are KGHSH and LQKENI. For the CDR3, the DNA is TGTGCCAGCTCCCCGGACAGACAGAGAGAGACCCAGTACTTC. Translated, it gives CASSPDRQRETQYF. Complete variable domain (other parts from reference TRBV18 and TRBJ2-5): NAGVMQNPRHLVRRRGQEARLRCSPMKGHSHVYWYRQLPEEGLKFMVYLQKENIIDESGMPKERFSAEFPKEGPSILRIQQVVRGDSAAYFCASSPDRQRETQYFGPGTRLLVL.

The chain joins TRBV5-1 to TRBJ2-7; TRBD2 aligns across 8 bases. J gave up 2 bases and V 4 bases, and 8 bases lay outside the gene matches. CDR1 is SGHRS and CDR2 is YFSETQ in the germline V gene. There are 15 residues in the CDR3. The CDR3 DNA is TGCGCCAGCAGCACCCGCGGGAGGCCCCCCTACGAGCAGTACTTC. The encoded protein is CASSTRGRPPYEQYF.

V usage is TRBV5-1 and J usage is TRBJ2-7, with D unclear. The V end was cut by 0 bases, the J end by 5 bases, with 6 bases between. The CDR3 is made up of 12 amino acids. Germline CDR1 and CDR2: SGHRS and YFSETQ. This CDR3 is CASSLVSDEQYF. The CDR3, as DNA: TGCGCCAGCAGCTTGGTGTCGGACGAGCAGTACTTC.

The chain has TRBV19 and TRBJ2-7, with 8 nucleotides matching TRBD2. Germline V gene data show CDR1 as LNHDA and CDR2 as SQIVND (reference sequence). This CDR3 has 14 amino acids. With V trimmed by 6 bases and J by 0 bases, 4 bases remained unmatched. The CDR3 sequence is CASSLSGNSYEQYF. The DNA for the CDR3 is TGTGCCAGTAGCCTTAGCGGGAACTCCTACGAGCAGTACTTC.

The chain joins TRBV28 to TRBJ2-4; 11 bases fit TRBD2. Germline loops: CDR1 MDHEN, CDR2 SYDVKM. This CDR3 is 22 amino acids long. V lost 2 bases to trimming and J lost 3 bases; unmatched junction nucleotides: 21. Here the CDR3 DNA reads TGTGCCAGCAGTTTAAGGGGAATGGGACTAGCGGAAATCCCCGGAATCAAAAACATTCAGTACTTC. Protein: CASSLRGMGLAEIPGIKNIQYF.

The chain combines TRBV28 with TRBJ1-5, with 7 positions matching TRBD1. Trimming at V came to 3 bases and at J to 4 bases, leaving 3 bases not matched to a gene. The CDR3 length is 14 residues. Germline loops: CDR1 MDHEN, CDR2 SYDVKM. The CDR3 loop reads CASSLGQLNQPQHF. The CDR3, as DNA: TGTGCCAGCAGTTTGGGACAGTTAAATCAGCCCCAGCATTTT.

This clone was counted once. The chain uses TRBV15 and TRBJ2-3; D gene unclear. CDR1 and CDR2 from the germline V gene are LNHNV and YYDKDF (reference sequence). CDR3 size: 17 residues. V lost 0 bases and J 0 bases, leaving 13 bases between the germline ends. CDR3: CATSRDHEDLSTDTQYF. The CDR3, as DNA: TGTGCCACCAGCAGAGATCACGAGGACCTTAGCACAGATACGCAGTATTTT. Filled out from reference TRBV15 and TRBJ2-3, the complete variable domain reads DAMVIQNPRYQVTQFGKPVTLSCSQTLNHNVMYWYQQKSSQAPKLLFHYYDKDFNNEADTPDNFQSRRPNTSFCFLDIRSPGLGDTAMYLCATSRDHEDLSTDTQYFGPGTRLTVL.

J is TRBJ2-1 and V is TRBV27; weak D call: TRBD1 (6 bases). The germline V gene encodes CDR1 MNHEY and CDR2 SMNVEV (reference sequence). The CDR3 has 13 residues. The V end was cut by 5 bases, the J end by 4 bases, with 9 bases between. This CDR3 is CASSKRGYNEQFF. CDR3 in DNA: TGTGCCAGCAGTAAGAGGGGGTACAATGAGCAGTTCTTC.

The J gene is TRBJ1-1, the V gene TRBV6-6; D unclear. With 9 bases removed from V and 5 bases from J, the gap between germline ends came to 19 bases. The V gene's germline CDR1 is MNHNY and CDR2 SVGAGI (reference sequence). The length of the CDR3 is 14 residues. The CDR3 DNA follows: TGTGCCAGTCGCACCCTCCCCTCTGGGACTGAAGCTTTCTTT. Translating it yields CASRTLPSGTEAFF.

V and J are TRBV19 and TRBJ2-5, with D perhaps matching TRBD1 or TRBD2 (7 bases each). Germline CDR1 LNHDA, CDR2 SQIVND (reference sequence). The CDR3 length is 14 residues. V lost 5 bases, J lost 5 bases, and 15 bases lay in between. The CDR3 loop is CASSWTGGGETQYF. CDR3 nucleotides: TGTGCCAGTAGTTGGACAGGCGGGGGTGAGACCCAGTACTTC.

The chain joins TRBV28 to TRBJ2-3, with TRBD1 matching over 7 bases. The CDR3 has 14 residues. Losses at the gene ends were 5 bases for V and 2 bases for J; bases not matched to a gene: 4. The germline V gene encodes CDR1 MDHEN and CDR2 SYDVKM. The CDR3 here is CASSGTVPTDTQYF. As DNA, the CDR3 is TGTGCCAGCAGTGGGACAGTTCCCACAGATACGCAGTATTTT.

The genes are TRBV5-1 and TRBJ2-1; TRBD2 matches 11 bases. V shed 6 bases and J 4 bases; nucleotides not matched to a gene: 3. CDR1 and CDR2 from the germline V gene are SGHRS and YFSETQ. The CDR3 consists of 14 residues. The CDR3 is CASKGLAAYNEQFF. CDR3 sequence (DNA): TGCGCCAGCAAGGGACTAGCGGCATACAATGAGCAGTTCTTC.

In this sample, this clone turned up once. The chain joins TRBV25-1 to TRBJ1-3; D is ambiguous. V was cut by 3 bases and J by 1 base, with 7 bases left in between. CDR1 is MGHDK, CDR2 SYGVNS, per germline. The CDR3 covers 14 residues. As DNA, the CDR3 is TGTGCCAGCAGTGATCCGACGTCTGGAAACACCATATATTTT. Translated, it gives CASSDPTSGNTIYF.

As DNA, the CDR3 is TGTGCCAGCAGCCCCACCCCGGGGGGATGGTTGTTCTTC. This encodes CASSPTPGGWLFF. This sequence joins TRBV7-2 and TRBJ2-1; 7 nucleotides line up with TRBD2. Germline CDR1 SGHTA, CDR2 FQGNSA. V trimming: 5 bases; J trimming: 15 bases; junction bases outside the gene matches: 13. The CDR3 spans 13 residues. Complete variable domain (other parts from reference TRBV7-2 and TRBJ2-1): GAGVSQSPSNKVTEKGKDVELRCDPISGHTALYWYRQSLGQGLEFLIYFQGNSAPDKSGLPSDRFSAERTGGSVSTLTIQRTQQEDSAVYLCASSPTPGGWLFFGPGTRLTVL.

Details on this clone: This specimen includes other DNA sequences encoding the same CDR3. The chain is built from TRBV6-5 and TRBJ1-2; D call uncertain. The germline CDR1 and CDR2 sequences are MNHEY and SVGAGI. This CDR3 has 12 residues. The V and J ends lost 5 bases and 6 bases respectively, with 10 bases between them. The CDR3 loop reads CASSPGTDGYTF. The DNA for the CDR3 is TGTGCCAGCAGTCCGGGAACGGATGGCTACACCTTC.

The rearrangement uses TRBV2 and TRBJ2-5, with D possibly being TRBD2 (5 bases). This CDR3 region has 15 residues. Trimming cost V 4 bases and J 0 bases, with 12 bases left between them. The V gene's germline CDR1 is SNHLY and CDR2 FYNNEI. In nucleotides, the CDR3 is TGTGCCAGCAGTGGGAGCGGTTGGTACCAAGAGACCCAGTACTTC. This codes for CASSGSGWYQETQYF.

This chain joins TRBV4-1 and TRBJ1-6; D is possibly TRBD1 (6 bases). V was clipped by 3 bases and J by 15 bases, with 24 bases between them. CDR1 and CDR2 (germline): MGHRA, YSYEKL. This CDR3 contains 16 residues. CDR3 region: CASSHPLKTGPGSLHF. CDR3 DNA: TGCGCCAGCAGCCACCCACTAAAGACAGGCCCAGGGAGCCTCCACTTT.

The chain is built from TRBV29-1 and TRBJ1-1; D not certain. Germline V lookup: CDR1 SQVTM, CDR2 ANQGSEA. The CDR3 loop spans 13 amino acids. V lost 1 base and J 1 base, leaving 7 bases between the germline ends. The CDR3 DNA follows: TGCAGCGTTGAAGGGACGAGGAACACTGAAGCTTTCTTT. This encodes CSVEGTRNTEAFF.